This T cell receptor (delta chain) was identified during a study of γδ T cells in repeated Plasmodium falciparum infection. TCRdb made new clone calls on the multiplex PCR reads using CATT. The sample contains tens of thousands of delta-chain clones, over 1.5% of which appear only once. Flow sorting of PBMC yielded separate Vgamma9/Vdelta2+ and Vdelta2-negative gammadelta T cell populations for bulk repertoire analysis. A word on this clone: A read error is likely here: a far larger clone is one base away. This specimen includes other DNA sequences encoding the same CDR3.

The CDR3 spans 16 residues. Germline V gene sequence: CDR1 GEAIGNYY, CDR2 EKD. Sequencing was performed on gamma-delta T cells from blood. The gene calls are TRDV2 and TRDJ1; D uncertain. The J gene is not listed in TCRdb, so it was assigned here from a DNA match to germline. The sequence derives from a pool of human donors (malaria-infected and uninfected, not separated). In DNA form, the CDR3 reads TGTGCCTGTGACCAATGCCGCCCCTCCAAGCCCGACAAACTCATCTTT. Translated: CACDQCRPSKPDKLIF.